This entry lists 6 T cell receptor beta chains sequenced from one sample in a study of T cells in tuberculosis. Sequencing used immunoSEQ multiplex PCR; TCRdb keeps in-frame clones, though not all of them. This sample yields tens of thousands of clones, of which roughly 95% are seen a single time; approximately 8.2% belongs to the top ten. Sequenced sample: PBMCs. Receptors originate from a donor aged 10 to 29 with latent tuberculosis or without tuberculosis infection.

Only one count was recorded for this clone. CDR3 in DNA: TGTGCCTGGAGTGTAGCAGGGAACACTGAAGCTTTCTTT. It specifies CAWSVAGNTEAFF. The chain recombines TRBV30 with TRBJ1-1; no clear D. Germline V gene data show CDR1 as GTSNPN and CDR2 as SVGIG (reference sequence). V lost 0 bases and J 1 base, leaving 6 bases between the germline ends. The CDR3 sequence is 13 residues long.

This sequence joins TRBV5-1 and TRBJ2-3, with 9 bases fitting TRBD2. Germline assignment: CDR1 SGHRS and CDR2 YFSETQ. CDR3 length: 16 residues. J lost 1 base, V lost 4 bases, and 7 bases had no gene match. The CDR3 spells CASSPVAGVGTDTQYF. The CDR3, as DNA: TGCGCCAGCAGCCCCGTAGCGGGAGTCGGCACAGATACGCAGTATTTT.

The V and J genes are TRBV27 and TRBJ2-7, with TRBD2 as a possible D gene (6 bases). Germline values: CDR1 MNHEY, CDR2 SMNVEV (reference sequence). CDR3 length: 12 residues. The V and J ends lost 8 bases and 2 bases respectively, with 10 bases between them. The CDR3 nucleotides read TGTGCCAGCGGCGGGACTCCCTACGAGCAGTACTTC. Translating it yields CASGGTPYEQYF.

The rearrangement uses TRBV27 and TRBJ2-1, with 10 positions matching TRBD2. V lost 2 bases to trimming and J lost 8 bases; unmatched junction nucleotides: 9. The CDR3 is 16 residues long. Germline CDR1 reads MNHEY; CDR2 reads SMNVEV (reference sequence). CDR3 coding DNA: TGTGCCAGCAGTTTAATTTTGGCTAGCGGGAGCGATGAGCAGTTCTTC. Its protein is CASSLILASGSDEQFF.

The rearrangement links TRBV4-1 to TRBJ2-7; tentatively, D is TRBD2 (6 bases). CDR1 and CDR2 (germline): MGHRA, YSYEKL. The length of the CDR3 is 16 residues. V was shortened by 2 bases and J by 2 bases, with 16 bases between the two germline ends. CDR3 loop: CASSQPARRGPYEQYF. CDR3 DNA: TGCGCCAGCAGCCAACCTGCCCGGCGGGGCCCCTACGAGCAGTACTTC.

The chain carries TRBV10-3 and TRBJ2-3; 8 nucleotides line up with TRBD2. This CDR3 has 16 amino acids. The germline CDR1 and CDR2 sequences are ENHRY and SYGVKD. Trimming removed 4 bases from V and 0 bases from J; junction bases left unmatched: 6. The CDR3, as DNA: TGTGCCATCAGTGGGACCGGGACTAGAAGCACAGATACGCAGTATTTT. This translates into CAISGTGTRSTDTQYF.